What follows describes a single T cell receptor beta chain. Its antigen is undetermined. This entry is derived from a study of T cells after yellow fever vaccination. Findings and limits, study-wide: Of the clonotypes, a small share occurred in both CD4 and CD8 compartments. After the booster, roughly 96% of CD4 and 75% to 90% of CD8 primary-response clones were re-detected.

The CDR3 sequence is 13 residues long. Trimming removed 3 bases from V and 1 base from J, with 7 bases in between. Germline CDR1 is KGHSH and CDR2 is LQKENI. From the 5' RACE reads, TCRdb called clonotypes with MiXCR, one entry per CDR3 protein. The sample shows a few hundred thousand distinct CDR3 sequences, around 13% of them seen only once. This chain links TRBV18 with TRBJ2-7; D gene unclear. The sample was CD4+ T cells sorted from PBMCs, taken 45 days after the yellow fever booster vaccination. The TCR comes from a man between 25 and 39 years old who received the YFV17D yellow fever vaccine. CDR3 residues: CASSPSQSYEQYF. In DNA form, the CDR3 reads TGTGCCAGCTCACCGTCGCAGTCCTACGAGCAGTACTTC.